These 18 T cell receptor beta chains were all obtained from the same sample, sequenced in a study of cytomegalovirus exposure and HLA in healthy donors. PCR primers comprised 60 Vbeta and 13 Jbeta primers. Method: immunoSEQ multiplex PCR; TCRdb's copy keeps in-frame clones and lacks some. The table records around 190,000 clones, more than 70% of them present only once. The sequenced sample consisted of PBMCs. The receptor source for this set is a woman in her 40s in good health and CMV-seronegative.

The rearrangement links TRBV7-9 to TRBJ2-1, with 12 bases identical to TRBD2. The V segment lost 4 bases and the J segment 9 bases; nucleotides outside the gene matches: 10. There are 16 residues in the CDR3. Germline CDR1 is SEHNR and CDR2 is FQNEAQ (reference sequence). The CDR3 sequence: CASSSGPSSGRGEQFF. The CDR3 DNA follows: TGTGCCAGCAGCTCAGGACCCTCTAGCGGGAGGGGTGAGCAGTTCTTC.

The chain links TRBV11-1 to TRBJ2-7; unclear D gene. V was clipped by 1 base and J by 6 bases, with 13 bases between them. The CDR3 is made up of 14 amino acids. The germline V gene has CDR1 SGHAT and CDR2 FQDESV (reference sequence). CDR3 in amino acids: CASSLEVSAPEQYF. CDR3 DNA sequence: TGTGCCAGCAGCTTAGAGGTGTCAGCGCCCGAGCAGTACTTC.

The chain joins TRBV27 to TRBJ1-2; the match to TRBD1 covers 7 bases. V was clipped by 4 bases and J by 9 bases; unmatched bases: 8. The germline gives CDR1 MNHEY, CDR2 SMNVEV (reference sequence). The CDR3 totals 13 residues. CDR3 protein: CASSSGQTMSYTF. CDR3 DNA sequence: TGTGCCAGCAGTTCGGGACAGACTATGAGCTACACCTTC.

This rearrangement joins TRBV7-2 to TRBJ1-1, with a possible D match to TRBD1 (5 bases). V was pared by 2 bases and J by 3 bases, with 10 bases between. This CDR3 region has 14 residues. Germline CDR1 SGHTA, CDR2 FQGNSA. CDR3 DNA: TGTGCCAGCAGCTTATCCCGGGGGGACACTGAAGCTTTCTTT. Its translation: CASSLSRGDTEAFF.

The chain links TRBV14 to TRBJ1-1; no reliable D call. The CDR3 sequence is 13 residues long. In germline, CDR1 is SGHDN, CDR2 FVKESK. V gave up 3 bases and J gave up 3 bases, with 8 bases separating them. CDR3 loop: CASSQYRDTEAFF. In nucleotides, the CDR3 is TGTGCCAGCAGCCAGTACCGGGACACTGAAGCTTTCTTT.

The rearrangement joins TRBV5-1 to TRBJ2-3; 9 bases are a match to TRBD2. The ends lost 6 bases at V and 0 bases at J; junction bases unmatched: 11. The CDR3 has 17 residues. Germline lookup yields CDR1 SGHRS and CDR2 YFSETQ. CDR3 DNA: TGCGCCAGCACTCTACGACGTGCGGGGGGGAGCACAGATACGCAGTATTTT. It yields the protein CASTLRRAGGSTDTQYF. Full variable domain (missing parts from reference TRBV5-1 and TRBJ2-3): KAGVTQTPRYLIKTRGQQVTLSCSPISGHRSVSWYQQTPGQGLQFLFEYFSETQRNKGNFPGRFSGRQFSNSRSEMNVSTLELGDSALYLCASTLRRAGGSTDTQYFGPGTRLTVL.

The V gene is TRBV6-1, the J gene TRBJ1-2; perhaps TRBD1 as D (5 bases). Germline V gene data show CDR1 as MNHNS and CDR2 as SASEGT. This CDR3 spans 15 amino acids. The ends were cut back, 3 bases at V and 7 bases at J, with 18 bases in the middle. CDR3 DNA: TGTGCCAGCAGTGATCCCGGGGGACCATTTTCTGGCTACACCTTC. Translating it yields CASSDPGGPFSGYTF.

The chain couples TRBV14 to TRBJ1-1, with TRBD1 identical over 9 bases. The junction had 8 bases not matched to a gene; V was cut back by 5 bases and J by 1 base. The germline gives CDR1 SGHDN, CDR2 FVKESK. CDR3 length equals 16 residues. CDR3 amino acids: CASSRYRGRGNTEAFF. The CDR3 nucleotides read TGTGCCAGCAGCAGATACAGGGGGCGGGGGAACACTGAAGCTTTCTTT.

J is TRBJ1-5 and V is TRBV19, with D tentatively TRBD1 (5 bases). Germline values: CDR1 LNHDA, CDR2 SQIVND (reference sequence). This CDR3 has 15 amino acids. Trimming removed 2 bases at V and 10 bases at J, with 18 bases between. CDR3 residues: CASSIRGVHLEPQHF. As DNA, the CDR3 is TGTGCCAGTAGTATACGGGGGGTCCATTTGGAACCCCAGCATTTT.

There are a few counts of this clone. V and J are TRBV5-1 and TRBJ2-3; 8 bases fit TRBD1. The V gene end was trimmed by 4 bases and the J gene end by 3 bases; junction bases not matched to a gene: 7. The CDR3 covers 15 residues. Germline CDR1 and CDR2: SGHRS and YFSETQ. CDR3 in amino acids: CASSATGGSTDTQYF. The CDR3 DNA reads as TGCGCCAGCAGCGCAACAGGGGGGTCGACAGATACGCAGTATTTT.

The chain recombines TRBV21-1 with TRBJ1-3; the D call of TRBD1 is as the table states it, not checked on the DNA. TRBV21-1 is designated a pseudogene. CDR3 length: 20 amino acids. The CDR3 sequence: CASSPQGPKVGGEPGNTIYF. The CDR3 DNA reads as TGTGCCAGCAGCCCCCAGGGGCCCAAAGTTGGGGGAGAGCCTGGAAACACCATATATTTT.

This chain connects TRBV29-1 to TRBJ2-5; perhaps TRBD2 as D (7 bases). The CDR3 extends over 16 amino acids. V was shortened by 1 base and J by 2 bases, with 17 bases between the two germline ends. Germline CDR1 SQVTM, CDR2 ANQGSEA. The CDR3 DNA reads TGCAGCGTTGAAGTAACGGGGGGCCGTGTACAAGAGACCCAGTACTTC. Protein sequence: CSVEVTGGRVQETQYF.

The gene calls are TRBV5-1 and TRBJ2-7; the match to TRBD1 covers 8 bases. The CDR3 consists of 15 residues. Unmatched junction bases numbered 11, after V lost 6 bases and J lost 3 bases. The V gene's germline CDR1 is SGHRS and CDR2 YFSETQ. DNA for the CDR3: TGCGCCAGCAACCTACGCGCAGGGGGCAACTACGAGCAGTACTTC. Translation: CASNLRAGGNYEQYF.

The V and J genes are TRBV6-5 and TRBJ2-7; D ambiguous. The CDR3 has 13 residues. Germline-derived CDR1 and CDR2 are MNHEY and SVGAGI. V was pared by 6 bases and J by 1 base, with 10 bases between. The CDR3 DNA reads TGTGCCAGCAGAGAGCCAGGTTCCTACGAGCAGTACGTC. Encoded protein: CASREPGSYEQYV.

This rearrangement joins TRBV7-2 to TRBJ1-2; D not certain. The germline gives CDR1 SGHTA, CDR2 FQGNSA. Trimming took 5 bases from V and 4 from J, leaving 8 bases between them. The CDR3 spans 12 residues. The CDR3 region is CASSPEFYGYTF. DNA for the CDR3: TGTGCCAGCAGCCCCGAGTTCTATGGCTACACCTTC.

In its sample, this clone was seen once. This chain joins TRBV28 and TRBJ1-2; 8 nucleotides line up with TRBD1. V lost 5 bases to trimming and J lost 8 bases; unmatched junction nucleotides: 4. This CDR3 is built from 12 residues. Germline-derived CDR1 and CDR2 are MDHEN and SYDVKM. For the CDR3, the DNA is TGTGCCAGCAGTGTGACAGGGGAAGGCTACACCTTC. Translating it yields CASSVTGEGYTF.

V and J are TRBV29-1 and TRBJ2-3; a weak D match, TRBD2 (5 bases). Trimming took 3 bases from V and 4 from J, leaving 11 bases between them. The CDR3 consists of 13 residues. The germline CDR1 and CDR2 sequences are SQVTM and ANQGSEA. This CDR3 is CSVEAGVADTQYF. As DNA, the CDR3 is TGCAGCGTTGAGGCCGGGGTGGCAGATACGCAGTATTTT.

This clone is a singleton in its sample. This sequence joins TRBV30 and TRBJ1-2; TRBD1 matches at 10 bases. Looked up from germline, CDR1 is GTSNPN and CDR2 is SVGIG (reference sequence). With 1 base clipped from V and 5 bases from J, the junction kept 1 base outside the gene matches. This CDR3 spans 13 amino acids. CDR3 in DNA: TGTGCCTGGAGTGAGGACAGGGGGTATGGCTACACCTTC. Translation gives CAWSEDRGYGYTF.